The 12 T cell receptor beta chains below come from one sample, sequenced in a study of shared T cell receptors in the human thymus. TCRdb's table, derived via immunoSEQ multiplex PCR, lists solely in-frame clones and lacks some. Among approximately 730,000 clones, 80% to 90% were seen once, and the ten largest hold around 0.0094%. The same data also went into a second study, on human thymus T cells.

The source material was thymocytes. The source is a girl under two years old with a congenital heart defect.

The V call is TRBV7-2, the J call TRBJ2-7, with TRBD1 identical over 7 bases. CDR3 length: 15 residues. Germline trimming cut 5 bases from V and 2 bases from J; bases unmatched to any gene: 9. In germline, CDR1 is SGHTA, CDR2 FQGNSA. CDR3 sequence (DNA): TGTGCCAGCAGCATATCGTACAGGGGTGCCTACGAGCAGTACTTC. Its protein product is CASSISYRGAYEQYF. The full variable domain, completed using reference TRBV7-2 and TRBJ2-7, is GAGVSQSPSNKVTEKGKDVELRCDPISGHTALYWYRQSLGQGLEFLIYFQGNSAPDKSGLPSDRFSAERTGGSVSTLTIQRTQQEDSAVYLCASSISYRGAYEQYFGPGTRLTVT.

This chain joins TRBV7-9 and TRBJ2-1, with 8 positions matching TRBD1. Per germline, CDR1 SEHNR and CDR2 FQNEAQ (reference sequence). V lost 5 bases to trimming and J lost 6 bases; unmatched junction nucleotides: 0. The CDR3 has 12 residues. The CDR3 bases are TGTGCCAGCAGCGGACAGGGCAATGAGCAGTTCTTC. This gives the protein CASSGQGNEQFF.

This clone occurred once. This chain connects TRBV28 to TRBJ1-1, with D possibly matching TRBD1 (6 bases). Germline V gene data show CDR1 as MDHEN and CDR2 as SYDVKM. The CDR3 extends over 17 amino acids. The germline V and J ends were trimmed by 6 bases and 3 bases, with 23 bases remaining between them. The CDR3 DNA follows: TGTGCCAGCAGGCCTCAGGGACACCAAGGCCCCGACACTGAAGCTTTCTTT. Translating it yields CASRPQGHQGPDTEAFF.

The CDR3 nucleotides read TGTGCCATCAGCCAGGTTGGGACAGGGAACTATGGCTACACCTTC. It codes for CAISQVGTGNYGYTF. The chain is built from TRBV10-3 and TRBJ1-2; 9 bases align to TRBD1. The CDR3 runs 15 residues. J was trimmed by 2 bases and V by 6 bases; bases with no gene match: 7. CDR1 and CDR2 (germline): ENHRY, SYGVKD.

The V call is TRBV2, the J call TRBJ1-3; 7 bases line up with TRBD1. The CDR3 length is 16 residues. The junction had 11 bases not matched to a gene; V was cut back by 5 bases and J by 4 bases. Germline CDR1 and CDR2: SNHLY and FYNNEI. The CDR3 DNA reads TGTGCCAGCAGTTACCAGACAGGGCTGTCAGGAAACACCATATATTTT. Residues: CASSYQTGLSGNTIYF.

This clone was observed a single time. The CDR3 DNA reads TGTGCCAGCAGCCCACAGGGTCCGTTAAAGGACCTGGAGACCCAGTACTTC. It yields the protein CASSPQGPLKDLETQYF. The chain couples TRBV7-4 to TRBJ2-5; a possible D gene is TRBD1 (6 bases). CDR1 and CDR2 (germline): SGHVT, SQSDAQ. The V and J ends lost 5 bases and 5 bases respectively, with 24 bases between them. CDR3 length: 17 amino acids.

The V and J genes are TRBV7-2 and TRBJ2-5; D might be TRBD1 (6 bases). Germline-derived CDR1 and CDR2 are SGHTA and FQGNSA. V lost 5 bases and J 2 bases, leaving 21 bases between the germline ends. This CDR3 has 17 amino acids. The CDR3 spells CASSLKRQAFEQETQYF. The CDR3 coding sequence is TGTGCCAGCAGCCTAAAAAGACAGGCATTCGAACAAGAGACCCAGTACTTC.

Here the CDR3 reads CASRFSGTISQETQYF. The CDR3 DNA is TGTGCAAGTCGCTTTAGTGGGACAATTTCACAAGAGACCCAGTACTTC. The chain employs TRBV12-2 and TRBJ2-5; the D call in the table, TRBD1, was not verified against the DNA. TRBV12-2 is a listed pseudogene. The CDR3 runs 16 residues.

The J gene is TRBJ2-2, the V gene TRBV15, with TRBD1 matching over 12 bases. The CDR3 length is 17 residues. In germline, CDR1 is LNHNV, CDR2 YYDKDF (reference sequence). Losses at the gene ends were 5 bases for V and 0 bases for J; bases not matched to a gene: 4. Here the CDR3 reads CATSLRDRGPNTGELFF. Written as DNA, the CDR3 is TGTGCCACCAGCCTCCGGGACAGGGGGCCGAACACCGGGGAGCTGTTTTTT.

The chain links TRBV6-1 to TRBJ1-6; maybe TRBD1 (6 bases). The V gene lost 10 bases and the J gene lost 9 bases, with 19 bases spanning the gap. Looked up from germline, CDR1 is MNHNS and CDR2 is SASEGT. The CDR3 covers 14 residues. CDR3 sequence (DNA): TGTGCCACCCCATCCGGGACACGGACTTCACCCCTCCACTTT. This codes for CATPSGTRTSPLHF.

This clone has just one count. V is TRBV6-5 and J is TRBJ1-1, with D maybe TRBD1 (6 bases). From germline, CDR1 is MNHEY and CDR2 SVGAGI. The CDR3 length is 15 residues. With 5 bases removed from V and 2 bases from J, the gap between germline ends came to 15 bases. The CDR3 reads CASSVTGQPNTEAFF. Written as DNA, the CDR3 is TGTGCCAGCAGTGTTACAGGGCAGCCCAACACTGAAGCTTTCTTT.

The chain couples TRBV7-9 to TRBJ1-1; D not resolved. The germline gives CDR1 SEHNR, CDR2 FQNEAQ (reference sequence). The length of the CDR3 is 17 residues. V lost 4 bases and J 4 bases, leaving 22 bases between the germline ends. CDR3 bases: TGTGCCAGCAGCTCCGAGGCGTTCGCGGTGGGAGGCACTGAAGCTTTCTTT. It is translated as CASSSEAFAVGGTEAFF.